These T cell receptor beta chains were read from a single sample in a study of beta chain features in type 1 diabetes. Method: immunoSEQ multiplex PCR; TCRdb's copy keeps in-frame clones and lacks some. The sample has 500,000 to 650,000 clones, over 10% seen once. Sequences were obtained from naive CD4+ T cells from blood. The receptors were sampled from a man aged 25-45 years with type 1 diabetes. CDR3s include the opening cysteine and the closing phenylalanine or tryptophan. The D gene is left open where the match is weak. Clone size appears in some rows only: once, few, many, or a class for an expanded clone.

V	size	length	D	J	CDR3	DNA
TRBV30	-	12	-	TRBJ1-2	CAWGALNYGYTF	TGTGCCTGGGGGGCCCTGAACTATGGCTACACCTTC
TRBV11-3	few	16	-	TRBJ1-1	CASSLDPVRVNTEAFF	TGTGCCAGCAGCTTAGATCCTGTCAGGGTGAACACTGAAGCTTTCTTT
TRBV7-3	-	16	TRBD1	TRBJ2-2	CASSYRDRAGTGELFF	TGTGCCAGCAGCTACCGTGACAGGGCCGGCACCGGGGAGCTGTTTTTT
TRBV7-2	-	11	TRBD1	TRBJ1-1	CASDRDTEAFF	TGTGCCAGCGACAGGGACACTGAAGCTTTCTTT
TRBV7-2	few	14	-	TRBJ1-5	CASSTWTGNQPQHF	TGTGCCAGCAGCACCTGGACAGGCAATCAGCCCCAGCATTTT
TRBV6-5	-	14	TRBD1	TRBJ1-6	CASSFGQGNSPLHF	TGTGCCAGCAGTTTCGGACAGGGCAATTCACCCCTCCACTTT
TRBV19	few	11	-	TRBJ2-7	CASRQGHEQYF	TGTGCCAGTAGACAGGGTCACGAGCAGTACTTC
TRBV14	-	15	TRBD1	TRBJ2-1	CASSSRTGGYNEQFF	TGTGCCAGCAGCTCGAGGACAGGGGGCTACAATGAGCAGTTCTTC
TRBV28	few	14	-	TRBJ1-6	CASSLSGDNSPLHF	TGTGCCAGCAGTCTCTCAGGGGATAATTCACCCCTCCACTTT
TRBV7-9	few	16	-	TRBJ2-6	CASSFDRSSGANVLTF	TGTGCCAGCAGCTTCGACAGGAGCTCTGGGGCCAACGTCCTGACTTTC
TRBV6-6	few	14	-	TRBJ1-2	CASKGQQANYGYTF	TGTGCCAGCAAAGGACAGCAAGCTAACTATGGCTACACCTTC
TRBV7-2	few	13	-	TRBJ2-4	CASSQSTGVIQYF	TGTGCCAGCAGCCAGTCAACGGGGGTCATTCAGTACTTC
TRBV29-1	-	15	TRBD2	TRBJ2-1	CSVQRRGWSYNEQFF	TGCAGCGTGCAAAGGCGGGGGTGGTCCTACAATGAGCAGTTCTTC
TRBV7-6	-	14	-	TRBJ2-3	CASSPGPASDTQYF	TGTGCCAGCAGCCCGGGGCCAGCAAGCGATACGCAGTATTTT
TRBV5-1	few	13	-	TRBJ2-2	CASMKRRTGELFF	TGCGCCAGCATGAAACGGAGAACCGGGGAGCTGTTTTTT
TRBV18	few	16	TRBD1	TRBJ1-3	CASSPGTGVKGNTIYF	TGTGCCAGCTCACCCGGGACAGGGGTGAAAGGAAACACCATATATTTT
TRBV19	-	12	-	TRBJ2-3	CASSLRPDTQYF	TGTGCCAGTAGTCTTCGACCGGATACGCAGTATTTT
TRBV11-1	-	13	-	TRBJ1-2	CASSLHRNYGYTF	TGTGCCAGCAGCTTGCACAGGAACTATGGCTACACCTTC
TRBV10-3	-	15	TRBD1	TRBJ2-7	CAISEGMGQGRRQYF	TGTGCCATCAGTGAGGGTATGGGACAGGGACGGAGGCAGTACTTC
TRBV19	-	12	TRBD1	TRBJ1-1	CASGQGYTEAFF	TGTGCCAGCGGACAGGGTTACACTGAAGCTTTCTTT
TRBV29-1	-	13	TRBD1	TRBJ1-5	CSVQGGGDQPQHF	TGCAGCGTCCAAGGGGGCGGCGATCAGCCCCAGCATTTT
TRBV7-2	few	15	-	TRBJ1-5	CASSLRTSPDQPQHF	TGTGCCAGCAGCCTCCGGACTAGCCCTGATCAGCCCCAGCATTTT